The TCR beta chain under discussion was sequenced for a study of shared clonotypes between healthy human individuals. Using about 220 ng DNA, about 30,000 T cell genomes, the sorted-subset replicate PCRs were run. Profiling relied on immunoSEQ multiplex PCR, and the TCRdb table lists in-frame clones only, not all of them. This table has about 230,000 clones, 65% appearing once. The CDR3 loop spans 13 amino acids. Between the trimmed V and J ends, which lost 5 bases and 4 bases, there was a span of 12 bases. The germline V gene encodes CDR1 LNHDA and CDR2 SQIVND (reference sequence). What was sequenced was memory CD4+ T cells sorted from blood. As for subset: CD45RA-negative fraction. The chain combines TRBV19 with TRBJ2-7; possible D gene TRBD1, 5 bases. This TCR derives from a young man in good health. CDR3: CASSPQVLYEQYF. DNA of the CDR3: TGTGCCAGTAGTCCACAGGTTTTGTACGAGCAGTACTTC.